The 22 T cell receptor beta chains below come from one sample, sequenced in a study of T cell repertoires in cytomegalovirus infection. Each CDR3 protein gets one entry after TCRdb re-called the reads with MiXCR. The profile shows roughly 230,000 distinct CDR3 sequences, approximately 22% of them singletons. The sequencing sample was made of CD8+ T cells from PBMCs. The receptors come from a human donor in good health (CMV status not recorded). Some clones in this sample may be carry-over from other donors' samples.

The chain has TRBV2 and TRBJ2-3; a possible D gene is TRBD1 (6 bases). Looked up from germline, CDR1 is SNHLY and CDR2 is FYNNEI. The V and J ends lost 6 bases and 2 bases respectively, with 9 bases between them. The CDR3 is made up of 13 amino acids. The CDR3 loop reads CASRGADTDTQYF. CDR3 bases: TGTGCCAGCAGGGGGGCCGACACAGATACGCAGTATTTT.

The chain uses TRBV2 and TRBJ1-1; D is ambiguous. The CDR3 has 12 amino acids. Germline values: CDR1 SNHLY, CDR2 FYNNEI. The V and J ends lost 9 bases and 1 base respectively, with 9 bases between them. This chain's CDR3 is CASEGSNTEAFF. As DNA, the CDR3 is TGTGCCAGTGAGGGTTCGAACACTGAAGCTTTCTTT.

This clonotype was found a few times. One junction end does not reproduce the germline sequence, and a read error may be involved. V gene TRBV20-1 combines with J gene TRBJ1-6; TRBD1 aligns across 8 bases. Germline values: CDR1 DFQATT, CDR2 SNEGSKA (reference sequence). This CDR3 has 15 residues. The CDR3 protein is CSAGDGTGINSPLHF. The CDR3 nucleotides read TGCAGTGCTGGAGACGGGACAGGAATAAATTCACCCCTCCACTTT.

This clonotype was seen at least ten times. The chain joins TRBV7-3 to TRBJ2-2; a weak D match, TRBD1 (5 bases). The CDR3 sequence is 13 residues long. The V end lost 3 bases, the J end lost 6 bases, and 8 bases lay between the germline ends. Germline values: CDR1 SGHTA, CDR2 FQGTGA. The CDR3 DNA is TGTGCCAGCAGCTTCGACAGAGCCGGGGAGCTGTTTTTT. This sequence encodes CASSFDRAGELFF.

V is TRBV12-3 or TRBV12-4 and J is TRBJ1-1, with D perhaps TRBD1 (6 bases). The CDR3 length is 16 residues. The ends were cut back, 5 bases at V and 2 bases at J, with 18 bases in the middle. CDR3 bases: TGTGCCAGCAGTCAAGGGGGGGGTATCGAAAACACTGAAGCTTTCTTT. Amino acids: CASSQGGGIENTEAFF.

This clonotype was seen a handful of times. This chain connects TRBV29-1 to TRBJ1-5; D might be TRBD1 (6 bases). Germline V gene sequence: CDR1 SQVTM, CDR2 ANQGSEA. Deletions cut 6 bases from V and 6 bases from J, with 15 bases between. The CDR3 has 13 amino acids. CDR3 sequence reads: CSVDTGIGQPQHF. Here the CDR3 DNA reads TGCAGCGTGGATACAGGGATCGGTCAGCCCCAGCATTTT. Together with reference TRBV29-1 and TRBJ1-5, the CDR3 gives the full variable domain: SAVISQKPSRDICQRGTSLTIQCQVDSQVTMMFWYRQQPGQSLTLIATANQGSEATYESGFVIDKFPISRPNLTFSTLTVSNMSPEDSSIYLCSVDTGIGQPQHFGDGTRLSIL.

This clonotype has more than one count but fewer than ten. The gene calls are TRBV10-3 and TRBJ2-1; D may be TRBD1 or TRBD2 (5 bases each). Trimming took off 4 bases at V and 0 bases at J, with 10 bases between the two ends. CDR3 length equals 15 residues. Looked up from germline, CDR1 is ENHRY and CDR2 is SYGVKD. The CDR3 here is CAISGGGSSYNEQFF. The CDR3 DNA is TGTGCCATCAGTGGTGGGGGAAGCTCCTACAATGAGCAGTTCTTC.

A note on this clonotype: A much more abundant neighbour one base away suggests this may be a read error. The chain couples TRBV28 to TRBJ2-2; D could derive from TRBD1 or TRBD2 (5 bases each). Per the germline V gene, CDR1 is MDHEN and CDR2 is SYDVKM. This CDR3 is built from 16 residues. CDR3: CPSSLGATAMGGQLFF. In DNA form, the CDR3 reads TGTCCCAGCAGTTTAGGGGCGACAGCCATGGGCGGGCAGCTGTTTTTT.

This rearrangement joins TRBV19 to TRBJ2-1, with 9 bases aligning to TRBD1. The CDR3 is made up of 15 amino acids. Per germline, CDR1 LNHDA and CDR2 SQIVND (reference sequence). With 5 bases clipped from V and 6 bases from J, the junction kept 8 bases outside the gene matches. CDR3 protein: CASSEWGQGGNEQFF. CDR3 coding DNA: TGTGCCAGTAGTGAGTGGGGACAGGGCGGCAATGAGCAGTTCTTC.

This clonotype appeared many times. The chain's CDR3 is CASSLFNGQGDYTF. CDR3 bases: TGTGCCAGCAGTTTGTTTAATGGACAGGGGGACTACACCTTC. The rearrangement links TRBV12-3 or TRBV12-4 to TRBJ1-2; 10 positions agree with TRBD1. Trimming took 3 bases from V and 10 from J; bases not matched to a gene: 8. There are 14 residues in the CDR3.

This clonotype was detected only a few times. The chain joins TRBV20-1 to TRBJ2-7; a possible D gene is TRBD1 (5 bases). There are 13 residues in the CDR3. CDR1 and CDR2 (germline): DFQATT, SNEGSKA (reference sequence). Trimming cost V 3 bases and J 3 bases, with 12 bases left between them. The CDR3 DNA sequence: TGCAGTGCTAGGTCGGACAAGGACTACGAGCAGTACTTC. Protein: CSARSDKDYEQYF.

This sequence joins TRBV12-3 or TRBV12-4 and TRBJ2-3; TRBD1 aligns across 8 bases. The CDR3 is made up of 14 amino acids. V lost 5 bases to trimming and J lost 3 bases; unmatched junction nucleotides: 4. CDR3 sequence reads: CASSRTGLTDTQYF. The CDR3 coding sequence is TGTGCCAGCAGTAGGACAGGGTTGACAGATACGCAGTATTTT.

This clonotype has a count of ten or more. The chain combines TRBV7-9 with TRBJ2-3; 7 nucleotides line up with TRBD2. Trimming took 5 bases from V and 2 from J; bases not matched to a gene: 10. Germline lookup yields CDR1 SEHNR and CDR2 FQNEAQ (reference sequence). The CDR3 is made up of 16 amino acids. The CDR3: CASSPPGGGSTDTQYF. In DNA form, the CDR3 reads TGTGCCAGCAGCCCCCCCGGCGGGGGATCCACAGATACGCAGTATTTT.

V usage is TRBV5-6 and J usage is TRBJ2-1, with 9 bases lining up with TRBD1. There are 16 residues in the CDR3. V dropped 3 bases and J dropped 1; count of bases not matched to a gene: 5. Germline loops: CDR1 SGHDT, CDR2 YYEEEE. Here the CDR3 DNA reads TGTGCCAGCAGCTGGGGGGACAGGGAATCCTACAATGAGCAGTTCTTC. This codes for CASSWGDRESYNEQFF.

This clonotype is medium-sized within its sample. This CDR3 reads CASSPRSTEAFF. In DNA, the CDR3 is TGTGCCAGCAGCCCGAGGTCCACTGAAGCTTTCTTT. V usage is TRBV7-2 and J usage is TRBJ1-1; the D is unclear. The germline V and J ends were trimmed by 5 bases and 4 bases, with 8 bases remaining between them. In germline, CDR1 is SGHTA, CDR2 FQGNSA. CDR3 size: 12 residues.

V gene TRBV2 combines with J gene TRBJ1-1, with D perhaps matching TRBD1 (6 bases). CDR3 length equals 15 residues. CDR1 is SNHLY and CDR2 is FYNNEI in the germline V gene. V was shortened by 3 bases and J by 6 bases, with 17 bases between the two germline ends. CDR3 nucleotide sequence: TGTGCCAGCAGTGAGGGTCTGGGGGCTGGGGCTGAAGCTTTCTTT. This sequence encodes CASSEGLGAGAEAFF.

This clonotype showed up just a few times. V usage is TRBV6-1 and J usage is TRBJ2-2; TRBD2 matches 7 bases. V was pared by 5 bases and J by 7 bases, with 10 bases of the junction left unmatched. Germline CDR1 reads MNHNS; CDR2 reads SASEGT. The CDR3 totals 15 residues. The CDR3 DNA sequence: TGTGCCAGCAGTTACGCGCCTAGCGGAGACGGGGAGCTGTTTTTT. Translated, it gives CASSYAPSGDGELFF.

The genes are TRBV14 and TRBJ2-1; the D gene is possibly TRBD1 (5 bases). Germline lookup yields CDR1 SGHDN and CDR2 FVKESK. The V and J ends lost 4 bases and 6 bases respectively, with 19 bases between them. The CDR3 has 16 amino acids. The CDR3 region has the DNA TGTGCCAGCAGCCCTCTATGGGGCTGGGGCCTCAATGAGCAGTTCTTC. Translating gives CASSPLWGWGLNEQFF.

This chain connects TRBV25-1 to TRBJ2-7, with 9 positions matching TRBD1. The CDR3 runs 13 residues. Germline-derived CDR1 and CDR2 are MGHDK and SYGVNS. Trimming cost V 6 bases and J 5 bases; bases outside gene matches: 5. DNA for the CDR3: TGTGCCAGCAGCCAGGACAGGGGAAACGAGCAGTACTTC. Its protein product is CASSQDRGNEQYF.

In this sample, this clonotype turned up once. The chain joins TRBV29-1 to TRBJ1-1, with D possibly TRBD1 on 5 matching bases. The CDR3 has 15 amino acids. V gave up 3 bases and J gave up 3 bases, with 17 bases separating them. Germline lookup yields CDR1 SQVTM and CDR2 ANQGSEA. CDR3 sequence reads: CSVDPWGVGDTEAFF. The DNA for the CDR3 is TGCAGCGTTGACCCGTGGGGGGTTGGGGACACTGAAGCTTTCTTT.

The chain couples TRBV2 to TRBJ2-2, with TRBD2 matching over 12 bases. With 4 bases clipped from V and 4 bases from J, the junction kept 1 base outside the gene matches. Germline V CDR1 and CDR2: SNHLY, FYNNEI. The CDR3 has 15 residues. CDR3 nucleotide sequence: TGTGCCAGCAGTGGACTAGCGGGGGCCACCGGGGAGCTGTTTTTT. Its translation is CASSGLAGATGELFF. Full variable domain (rest looked up from reference TRBV2 and TRBJ2-2): EPEVTQTPSHQVTQMGQEVILRCVPISNHLYFYWYRQILGQKVEFLVSFYNNEISEKSEIFDDQFSVERPDGSNFTLKIRSTKLEDSAMYFCASSGLAGATGELFFGEGSRLTVL.

This clonotype was counted ten times or more. The rearrangement links TRBV6-2 or TRBV6-3 to TRBJ1-1; D gene uncertain. CDR1 and CDR2 (germline): MNHEY, SVGEGT. Trimming stripped 6 bases from V and 4 bases from J, with 6 bases between. The length of the CDR3 is 11 residues. CDR3 in amino acids: CASRVGTEAFF. CDR3 nucleotide sequence: TGTGCCAGCAGGGTCGGCACTGAAGCTTTCTTT.